This entry describes one T cell receptor beta chain. No antigen is known for it. This record belongs to a study of blood T cells in healthy people across ages. General study results and limits: Older age went with lower TCR beta diversity per million T cells, in a roughly linear way. The diversity estimates, figures obtained from one million T cells, were considered underestimates. PBMCs went unsorted, and a conclusive naive versus antigen-experienced comparison was therefore prevented.

A second PCR of about 7 to 12 cycles used a sample-barcoded 5' primer and a J-beta primer mix. In TCRdb, the 5' RACE reads were re-called with MiXCR into one record per CDR3 protein. The data hold 650,000 to 900,000 distinct CDR3 sequences, with approximately 65% observed a single time. The V gene's germline CDR1 is LGHNA and CDR2 YNFKEQ. CDR3 length: 14 residues. The V gene lost 0 bases and the J gene lost 6 bases, with 10 bases spanning the gap. The rearrangement uses TRBV4-2 and TRBJ2-3; D ambiguous. The source of this sequence is a man aged 30 to 45 in good health. Sequencing was carried out using blood. The CDR3 loop reads CASSQERLADTQYF. The CDR3 DNA follows: TGTGCCAGCAGCCAAGAAAGGCTGGCGGATACGCAGTATTTT.